This TCR beta chain was retrieved from a study of T-cell reconstitution after alpha-beta-depleted transplantation in children. The library targeted TCRbeta and was prepared with unique molecular identifiers. TCRdb re-analysed the PCR reads in MiXCR, keeping a single row per CDR3 protein. Among 800,000 to 1,000,000 distinct CDR3 sequences listed, less than 30% were seen once. This clonotype appeared a few times. The sample consisted of PBMCs, mostly from graft donor cells, taken 360 days after TCRalphabeta/CD19-depleted stem cell transplant. This clonotype was obtained from a boy in the first two years of life who had a stem cell transplant for SCID, so the T cells may come from the graft donor.

The CDR3 reads CASSPRHATNEQYF. CDR3 nucleotides: TGTGCCAGCTCACCACGACATGCTACCAACGAGCAGTACTTC. This chain links TRBV18 with TRBJ2-7; no reliable D call. From germline, CDR1 is KGHSH and CDR2 LQKENI. CDR3 length equals 14 residues. V lost 1 base and J 5 bases, leaving 12 bases between the germline ends.